A single sample gave rise to the 14 T cell receptor beta chains below, sequenced in a study of T cells after yellow fever vaccination. TCRdb passed the 5' RACE reads through MiXCR, listing each CDR3 protein once. The data contain 120,000 or so distinct CDR3 sequences, 13% to 15% of them singletons. The specimen comprised CD8+ T cells sorted from PBMCs, sampled 5 days after the yellow fever booster vaccination. These receptors all stem from a man aged 18 to 29 who received the YFV17D yellow fever vaccine.

This clonotype was detected only a few times. CDR3 sequence reads: CSVPGGVLQETQYF. The CDR3 DNA is TGCAGCGTCCCAGGGGGCGTACTCCAAGAGACCCAGTACTTC. The V gene is TRBV29-1, the J gene TRBJ2-5, with 8 nucleotides matching TRBD1. The ends lost 6 bases at V and 1 base at J; junction bases unmatched: 7. Germline V lookup: CDR1 SQVTM, CDR2 ANQGSEA. This CDR3 is 14 amino acids long.

This rearrangement joins TRBV27 to TRBJ2-7; 7 bases are a match to TRBD1. V was pared by 7 bases and J by 0 bases, with 9 bases of the junction left unmatched. The CDR3 loop spans 15 amino acids. Germline V gene sequence: CDR1 MNHEY, CDR2 SMNVEV (reference sequence). The CDR3 is CASKQTGAPSYEQYV. CDR3 sequence (DNA): TGTGCCAGCAAACAAACAGGGGCTCCCTCCTACGAGCAGTACGTC.

The J gene is TRBJ1-2, the V gene TRBV29-1; possibly TRBD1 for D (5 bases). Deletions cut 7 bases from V and 0 bases from J, with 18 bases between. The CDR3 contains 15 residues. Germline V CDR1 and CDR2: SQVTM, ANQGSEA. The CDR3 DNA sequence: TGCAGCGCCCACGGCGGCGGGGGATCTAACTATGGCTACACCTTC. This codes for CSAHGGGGSNYGYTF.

This clonotype was seen a few times. The chain has TRBV19 and TRBJ1-1; D is undetermined. Trimming stripped 3 bases from V and 1 base from J, with 6 bases between. Germline CDR1 LNHDA, CDR2 SQIVND (reference sequence). The CDR3 is made up of 13 amino acids. Here the CDR3 reads CASSIRGNTEAFF. DNA for the CDR3: TGTGCCAGTAGTATCCGGGGGAACACTGAAGCTTTCTTT.

This clonotype was detected a few times. This sequence joins TRBV6-2 or TRBV6-3 and TRBJ2-2; 12 bases map to TRBD1. The CDR3 is 15 amino acids. Germline CDR1 and CDR2: MNHEY and SVGEGT. After removal of 4 bases from V and 7 bases from J, the junction contained 4 bases not matched to a gene. The CDR3 is CASSWGTGGIGELFF. Here the CDR3 DNA reads TGTGCCAGCAGTTGGGGGACAGGGGGCATCGGGGAGCTGTTTTTT.

Many counts were recorded for this clonotype. The rearrangement joins TRBV15 to TRBJ2-1; 9 bases fit TRBD2. Germline V gene sequence: CDR1 LNHNV, CDR2 YYDKDF (reference sequence). This CDR3 region has 14 residues. V lost 3 bases and J lost 5; bases outside the gene matches: 2. As DNA, the CDR3 is TGTGCCACCAGCAGCCCTAGCGGGGACAATGAGCAGTTCTTC. It codes for CATSSPSGDNEQFF.

This clonotype was seen many times. The V call is TRBV27, the J call TRBJ2-1, with TRBD1 matching over 8 bases. The V and J ends lost 3 bases and 3 bases, in that order; junction bases with no gene match: 4. This CDR3 has 15 residues. Germline V gives CDR1 MNHEY, CDR2 SMNVEV (reference sequence). The CDR3 coding sequence is TGTGCCAGCAGTTTTGGGACAGGCCACTACAATGAGCAGTTCTTC. Protein sequence: CASSFGTGHYNEQFF.

This clonotype has only a few counts. V and J are TRBV7-2 and TRBJ1-2, with D perhaps TRBD1 (5 bases). V was clipped by 2 bases and J by 6 bases, with 13 bases between them. The CDR3 extends over 14 amino acids. Germline CDR1 is SGHTA and CDR2 is FQGNSA. CDR3: CASSLFQGDHGYTF. The CDR3 bases are TGTGCCAGCAGCTTATTCCAAGGGGACCATGGCTACACCTTC.

The chain links TRBV7-9 to TRBJ2-3; D possibly uses TRBD1 or TRBD2 (5 bases each). The V gene's germline CDR1 is SEHNR and CDR2 FQNEAQ (reference sequence). Trimming cost V 5 bases and J 4 bases, with 7 bases left between them. This CDR3 contains 12 residues. The CDR3 DNA is TGTGCCAGCAGCGGGGGTGCAGATACGCAGTATTTT. Translated: CASSGGADTQYF.

The V gene is TRBV12-3 or TRBV12-4, the J gene TRBJ1-2; D unresolved. Between the trimmed V and J ends, which lost 5 bases and 8 bases, there was a span of 6 bases. The CDR3 totals 10 residues. Here the CDR3 reads CASSTGGYTF. The CDR3 nucleotides read TGTGCCAGCAGTACGGGGGGCTACACCTTC.

The chain has TRBV13 and TRBJ2-1; TRBD2 aligns across 8 bases. The CDR3 is 16 residues long. Germline V gene lookup returns CDR1 PRHDT and CDR2 FYEKMQ (reference sequence). V dropped 1 base and J dropped 4; count of bases not matched to a gene: 6. The CDR3 here is CASSLAGAGAYNEQFF. CDR3 nucleotide sequence: TGTGCCAGCAGCTTAGCTGGAGCGGGGGCATACAATGAGCAGTTCTTC.

The V call is TRBV12-3 or TRBV12-4, the J call TRBJ2-5, with a possible D match to TRBD1 (5 bases). Trimming cost V 2 bases and J 3 bases, with 10 bases left between them. The CDR3 runs 14 residues. CDR3 nucleotides: TGTGCCAGCAGTTTATGGGGCAGGGAAGAGACCCAGTACTTC. Its translation: CASSLWGREETQYF.

CDR3 loop: CASTPVSTDTQYF. CDR3 bases: TGTGCCAGCACCCCCGTGAGCACAGATACGCAGTATTTT. The chain carries TRBV7-2 and TRBJ2-3, with D hard to call. CDR3 size: 13 residues. Trimming took 7 bases from V and 0 from J, leaving 8 bases between them. Germline V lookup: CDR1 SGHTA, CDR2 FQGNSA.

This clonotype was seen a few times. This chain uses TRBV21-1 with TRBJ2-7. TRBV21-1 is a recognized pseudogene. The CDR3 length is 15 residues. CDR3 sequence (DNA): TGTGCCAGCAGCAAAGTTCGAGGACGGACGTACGAGCAGTACGTC. It codes for CASSKVRGRTYEQYV.